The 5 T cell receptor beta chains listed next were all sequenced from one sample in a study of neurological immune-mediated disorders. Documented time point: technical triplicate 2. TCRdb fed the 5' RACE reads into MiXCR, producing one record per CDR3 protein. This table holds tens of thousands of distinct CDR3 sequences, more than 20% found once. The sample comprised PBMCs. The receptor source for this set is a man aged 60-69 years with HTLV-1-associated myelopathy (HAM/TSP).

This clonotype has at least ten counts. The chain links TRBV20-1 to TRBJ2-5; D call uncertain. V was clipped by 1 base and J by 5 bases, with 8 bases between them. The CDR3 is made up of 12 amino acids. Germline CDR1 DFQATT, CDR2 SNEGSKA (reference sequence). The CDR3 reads CSARAEEETQYF. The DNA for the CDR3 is TGCAGTGCTAGAGCTGAGGAGGAGACCCAGTACTTC.

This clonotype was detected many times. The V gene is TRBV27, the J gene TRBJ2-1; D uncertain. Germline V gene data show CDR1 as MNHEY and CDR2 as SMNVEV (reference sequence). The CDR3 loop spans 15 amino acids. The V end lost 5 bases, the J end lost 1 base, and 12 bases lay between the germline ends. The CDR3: CASSPGPDSYNEQFF. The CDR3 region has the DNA TGTGCCAGCAGTCCCGGGCCCGATTCCTACAATGAGCAGTTCTTC.

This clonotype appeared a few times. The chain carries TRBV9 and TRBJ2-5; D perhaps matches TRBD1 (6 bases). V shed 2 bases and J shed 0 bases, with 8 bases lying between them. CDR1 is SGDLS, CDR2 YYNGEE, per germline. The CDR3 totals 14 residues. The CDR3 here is CASSVGQYQETQYF. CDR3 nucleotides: TGTGCCAGCAGCGTCGGACAGTACCAAGAGACCCAGTACTTC.

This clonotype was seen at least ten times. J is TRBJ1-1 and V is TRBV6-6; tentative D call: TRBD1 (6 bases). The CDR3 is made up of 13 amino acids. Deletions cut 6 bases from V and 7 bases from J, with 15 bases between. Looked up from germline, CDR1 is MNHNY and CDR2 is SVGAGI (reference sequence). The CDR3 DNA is TGTGCCAGCAGACAACAGGGCTTAAATGAAGCTTTCTTT. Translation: CASRQQGLNEAFF.

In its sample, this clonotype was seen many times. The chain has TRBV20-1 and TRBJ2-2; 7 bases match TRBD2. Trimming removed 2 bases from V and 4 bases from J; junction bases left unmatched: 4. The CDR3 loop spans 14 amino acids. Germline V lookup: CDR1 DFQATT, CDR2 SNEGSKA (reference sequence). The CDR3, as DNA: TGCAGTGCTAGACGGACTAGTGGCACCGGGGAGCTGTTTTTT. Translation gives CSARRTSGTGELFF.